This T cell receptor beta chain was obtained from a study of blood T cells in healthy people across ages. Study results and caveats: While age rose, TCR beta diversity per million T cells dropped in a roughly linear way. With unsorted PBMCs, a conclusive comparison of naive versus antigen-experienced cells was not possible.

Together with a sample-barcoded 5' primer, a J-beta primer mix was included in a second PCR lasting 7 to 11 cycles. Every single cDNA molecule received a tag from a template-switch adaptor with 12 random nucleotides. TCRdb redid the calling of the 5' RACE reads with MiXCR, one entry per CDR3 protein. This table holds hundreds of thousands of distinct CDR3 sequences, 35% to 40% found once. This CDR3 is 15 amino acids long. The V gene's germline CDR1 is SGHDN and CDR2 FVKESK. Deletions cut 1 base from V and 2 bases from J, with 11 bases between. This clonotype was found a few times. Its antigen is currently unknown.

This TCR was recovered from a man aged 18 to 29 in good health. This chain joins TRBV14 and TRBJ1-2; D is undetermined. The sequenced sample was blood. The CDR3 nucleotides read TGTGCCAGCAGCCAAGCGGTCGGCACGAACTATGGCTACACCTTC. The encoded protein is CASSQAVGTNYGYTF.